A single sample gave rise to the 3 T cell receptor beta chains below, sequenced in a study of shared T cell receptors in the human thymus. Assay: immunoSEQ multiplex PCR; the TCRdb copy retains only in-frame clones and omits some. The table includes fewer than 700,000 clones, roughly 90% detected once. These data also featured in a second study, about human thymus T cells.

The sample was thymocytes. All receptors come from a boy in the first two years of life with a congenital heart defect.

V usage is TRBV7-9 and J usage is TRBJ2-1, with 7 bases fitting TRBD1. J gave up 2 bases and V 5 bases, and 9 bases lay outside the gene matches. Germline CDR1 is SEHNR and CDR2 is FQNEAQ (reference sequence). There are 16 residues in the CDR3. The DNA for the CDR3 is TGTGCCAGCAGCACGCCTACAGGGGCACCCTACAATGAGCAGTTCTTC. This translates into CASSTPTGAPYNEQFF.

This clone was picked up a small number of times. This chain joins TRBV27 and TRBJ2-1; the match to TRBD1 covers 9 bases. The CDR3 is 13 amino acids. With 7 bases clipped from V and 6 bases from J, the junction kept 4 bases outside the gene matches. From germline, CDR1 is MNHEY and CDR2 SMNVEV (reference sequence). CDR3 amino acids: CASTRTGANEQFF. The CDR3 DNA reads TGTGCCAGCACCCGGACAGGGGCCAATGAGCAGTTCTTC.

This clone was counted once. The chain couples TRBV4-1 to TRBJ2-7; 7 bases agree with TRBD2. CDR1 MGHRA and CDR2 YSYEKL come from the germline V gene. The V segment lost 0 bases and the J segment 6 bases; nucleotides outside the gene matches: 11. The CDR3 contains 16 residues. The CDR3 loop reads CASSQDRSGKWSEQYF. In DNA form, the CDR3 reads TGCGCCAGCAGCCAAGATCGGAGCGGGAAATGGAGCGAGCAGTACTTC.